A selection of T cell receptor beta chains follows, all from one sample in a study of identifying expanded T cells in peripheral blood. Repertoires were generated with immunoSEQ multiplex PCR, while TCRdb's copy carries only in-frame clones and drops some. The table includes roughly 100,000 clones, approximately 88% detected once. The sequencing sample was made of blood. The receptors stem from a person aged 18 to 70 in good health. Both conserved end residues are part of each CDR3. The order of the fields is V gene, clone size, J gene, D gene, CDR3 DNA, CDR3 protein. A D gene is named only where the DNA matches it firmly. Only some rows state a clone size, as once, few, many or a class for expanded clones.

V gene: TRBV9; clone size: NA; J gene: TRBJ1-5; D gene: NA; CDR3 DNA: TGTGCCAGCAGCCCCGGGGGTGCCTTTGAGCCCCAGCATTTT; CDR3 protein: CASSPGGAFEPQHF
V gene: TRBV18; clone size: NA; J gene: TRBJ2-3; D gene: TRBD1; CDR3 DNA: TGTGCCAGCTCGGTCCTACAGGGGACAGATACGCAGTATTTT; CDR3 protein: CASSVLQGTDTQYF
V gene: TRBV7-6; clone size: NA; J gene: TRBJ1-4; D gene: NA; CDR3 DNA: TGTGCCAGCAGCACCGGACGTAATGAAAAACTGTTTTTT; CDR3 protein: CASSTGRNEKLFF
V gene: TRBV7-3; clone size: NA; J gene: TRBJ2-1; D gene: TRBD2; CDR3 DNA: TGTGCCAGCAGCCCGGGGGGGCCCTCCTACAATGAGCAGTTCTTC; CDR3 protein: CASSPGGPSYNEQFF
V gene: TRBV5-4; clone size: NA; J gene: TRBJ1-2; D gene: TRBD1; CDR3 DNA: TGTGCCAGCAGCACCCGGGACAGCTATGGCTACACCTTC; CDR3 protein: CASSTRDSYGYTF
V gene: TRBV27; clone size: few; J gene: TRBJ2-5; D gene: TRBD2; CDR3 DNA: TGTGCCAGCAGTTCAGGACTAGCCTCGGGGGCCCAGTACTTC; CDR3 protein: CASSSGLASGAQYF
V gene: TRBV7-9; clone size: NA; J gene: TRBJ2-7; D gene: TRBD2; CDR3 DNA: TGTGCCAGCAGCTTACCGGGAGGGCAGCAGTACTTC; CDR3 protein: CASSLPGGQQYF
V gene: TRBV4-2; clone size: NA; J gene: TRBJ2-3; D gene: TRBD2; CDR3 DNA: TGTGCCAGCAGCCAAGATCCGACTAGCGGGCGATCCACAGATACGCAGTATTTT; CDR3 protein: CASSQDPTSGRSTDTQYF
V gene: TRBV10-2; clone size: NA; J gene: TRBJ1-5; D gene: NA; CDR3 DNA: TGCGCCAGCGGAGGGCAGGGTAGTCAGCCCCAGCATTTT; CDR3 protein: CASGGQGSQPQHF
V gene: TRBV2; clone size: once; J gene: TRBJ2-7; D gene: NA; CDR3 DNA: TGTGCCAGCAGTAGATCGACTAGTCGAGTGGACGAGCAGTACTTC; CDR3 protein: CASSRSTSRVDEQYF
V gene: TRBV19; clone size: NA; J gene: TRBJ2-6; D gene: TRBD1; CDR3 DNA: TGTGCCAGTAGTATAGTCCAGGGGGCTGGGGCCAACGTCCTGACTTTC; CDR3 protein: CASSIVQGAGANVLTF
V gene: TRBV5-1; clone size: NA; J gene: TRBJ1-4; D gene: NA; CDR3 DNA: TGCGCCAGCAGCTTGCTGCAGGGGAATGAAAAACTGTTTTTT; CDR3 protein: CASSLLQGNEKLFF
V gene: TRBV28; clone size: NA; J gene: TRBJ1-1; D gene: TRBD1; CDR3 DNA: TGTGCCAGCAGGGGTACAGGGGTCACTGAAGCTTTCTTT; CDR3 protein: CASRGTGVTEAFF
V gene: TRBV7-3; clone size: NA; J gene: TRBJ2-5; D gene: NA; CDR3 DNA: TGTGCCAGCAGCTTAGACGCGCTGGAAGAGACCCAGTACTTC; CDR3 protein: CASSLDALEETQYF
V gene: TRBV6-1; clone size: NA; J gene: TRBJ2-1; D gene: NA; CDR3 DNA: TGTGCCAGCATGGGTGTTCGCGAGGGTGAGCAGTTCTTC; CDR3 protein: CASMGVREGEQFF
V gene: TRBV4-2; clone size: few; J gene: TRBJ1-4; D gene: NA; CDR3 DNA: TGTGCCAGCAGCCAAGATCTGGGCCCGAGACTGTTTTTT; CDR3 protein: CASSQDLGPRLFF
V gene: TRBV2; clone size: NA; J gene: TRBJ1-4; D gene: NA; CDR3 DNA: TGTGCCAGCAGGACAAATGAAAAACTGTTTTTT; CDR3 protein: CASRTNEKLFF
V gene: TRBV18; clone size: NA; J gene: TRBJ2-7; D gene: NA; CDR3 DNA: TGTGCCAGCTCACCCCCAAGCTCCTACGAGCAGTACTTC; CDR3 protein: CASSPPSSYEQYF
V gene: TRBV29-1; clone size: NA; J gene: TRBJ2-7; D gene: NA; CDR3 DNA: TGCAGCGTTGAAGGGGGGCAGGACTACGAGCAGTACTTC; CDR3 protein: CSVEGGQDYEQYF
V gene: TRBV10-3; clone size: few; J gene: TRBJ2-3; D gene: NA; CDR3 DNA: TGTGCCATCAGTGAGCCCCGGGCTGCTAATACGCAGTATTTT; CDR3 protein: CAISEPRAANTQYF
V gene: TRBV5-4; clone size: NA; J gene: TRBJ1-1; D gene: NA; CDR3 DNA: TGTGCCAGCAGCCTTAGGTTGAACACTGAAGCTTTCTTT; CDR3 protein: CASSLRLNTEAFF
V gene: TRBV28; clone size: NA; J gene: TRBJ2-7; D gene: NA; CDR3 DNA: TGTGCCACATCCGTCGGGGCGTACTACGAGCAGTACTTC; CDR3 protein: CATSVGAYYEQYF
V gene: TRBV2; clone size: NA; J gene: TRBJ1-4; D gene: NA; CDR3 DNA: TGTGCCAGCACCCTTGTGGGTCCAGGAGGTGAAAAACTGTTTTTT; CDR3 protein: CASTLVGPGGEKLFF
V gene: TRBV25-1; clone size: few; J gene: TRBJ1-2; D gene: NA; CDR3 DNA: TGTGCCAGCAGAAGGGACTATGGCTACACCTTC; CDR3 protein: CASRRDYGYTF
V gene: TRBV4-1; clone size: few; J gene: TRBJ2-5; D gene: TRBD1; CDR3 DNA: TGCGCCAGCAGCCCGGTAGAATCCGGGACAGGGGAGACCCAGTACTTC; CDR3 protein: CASSPVESGTGETQYF
V gene: TRBV29-1; clone size: NA; J gene: TRBJ1-1; D gene: NA; CDR3 DNA: TGCAGCGTTGGTACTGAAGCTTTCTTT; CDR3 protein: CSVGTEAFF
V gene: TRBV11-2; clone size: NA; J gene: TRBJ2-1; D gene: NA; CDR3 DNA: TGTGCCAGCAGCTTATTCAATGAGCAGTTCTTC; CDR3 protein: CASSLFNEQFF
V gene: TRBV7-2; clone size: NA; J gene: TRBJ1-1; D gene: TRBD1; CDR3 DNA: TGTGCCAGCAGCACTCGGACAGGGGAAAACACTGAAGCTTTCTTT; CDR3 protein: CASSTRTGENTEAFF
V gene: TRBV11-3; clone size: NA; J gene: TRBJ2-7; D gene: TRBD1; CDR3 DNA: TGTGCCAGCAGCCCCACCACAGGGGACACCTACGAGCAGTACTTC; CDR3 protein: CASSPTTGDTYEQYF
V gene: TRBV7-9; clone size: NA; J gene: TRBJ2-2; D gene: TRBD2; CDR3 DNA: TGTGCCAGCAGCCCAGGGACTAGGGAGGCCGGGGAGCTGTTTTTT; CDR3 protein: CASSPGTREAGELFF
V gene: TRBV7-9; clone size: few; J gene: TRBJ1-1; D gene: NA; CDR3 DNA: TGTGCCAGCAGCTCACAGGACACTGAAGCTTTCTTT; CDR3 protein: CASSSQDTEAFF
V gene: TRBV7-8; clone size: once; J gene: TRBJ1-2; D gene: NA; CDR3 DNA: TGTGCCAGCACCGCCCCTCCCCCGACCTATGGCTACACCTTC; CDR3 protein: CASTAPPPTYGYTF
V gene: TRBV7-2; clone size: NA; J gene: TRBJ1-1; D gene: NA; CDR3 DNA: TGTGCCAGTCGGATACTTTCTCTAAGTGCTGAAGCTTTCTTT; CDR3 protein: CASRILSLSAEAFF
V gene: TRBV4-2; clone size: NA; J gene: TRBJ2-3; D gene: NA; CDR3 DNA: TGTGCCAGCAGCCAAGGTATATCGAGCGGGAGCACAGATACGCAGTATTTT; CDR3 protein: CASSQGISSGSTDTQYF
V gene: TRBV7-9; clone size: NA; J gene: TRBJ2-1; D gene: NA; CDR3 DNA: TGTGCCAGCAGCTTTGAGGGCCCTGAGCAGTTCTTC; CDR3 protein: CASSFEGPEQFF
V gene: TRBV18; clone size: NA; J gene: TRBJ2-2; D gene: TRBD1; CDR3 DNA: TGTGCCAGCTCAGATAACCAACAGGGGGCGGATGACACCGGGGAGCTGTTTTTT; CDR3 protein: CASSDNQQGADDTGELFF
V gene: TRBV5-1; clone size: NA; J gene: TRBJ2-7; D gene: NA; CDR3 DNA: TGCGCCAGCAGCTTGGAATGCTACGAGCAGTACTTC; CDR3 protein: CASSLECYEQYF
V gene: TRBV30; clone size: NA; J gene: TRBJ2-2; D gene: NA; CDR3 DNA: TGTGCCTGGATCCCAGCGAACACCGGGGAGCTGTTTTTT; CDR3 protein: CAWIPANTGELFF
V gene: TRBV18; clone size: NA; J gene: TRBJ2-3; D gene: NA; CDR3 DNA: TGTGCCAGCTCACCACTCTCAGGGTTGCGCACAGATACGCAGTATTTT; CDR3 protein: CASSPLSGLRTDTQYF
V gene: TRBV5-8; clone size: NA; J gene: TRBJ2-2; D gene: NA; CDR3 DNA: TGTGCCAGCAGGCCCCCTTGGGGGGGCGCGAACACCGGGGAGCTGTTTTTT; CDR3 protein: CASRPPWGGANTGELFF
V gene: TRBV28; clone size: once; J gene: TRBJ1-2; D gene: NA; CDR3 DNA: TGTGCCAGCAGTTTAAGGGATCGGAACTATGGCTACACCTTC; CDR3 protein: CASSLRDRNYGYTF
V gene: TRBV4-2; clone size: NA; J gene: TRBJ2-1; D gene: TRBD1; CDR3 DNA: TGTGCCAGCAGCCAAGTGGCCGGGACAGGGGGCTCCTACAATGAGCAGTTCTTC; CDR3 protein: CASSQVAGTGGSYNEQFF
V gene: TRBV5-5; clone size: NA; J gene: TRBJ2-7; D gene: NA; CDR3 DNA: TGTGCCAGCAGCCCGGGGGAAAGCTACGAGCAGTACTTC; CDR3 protein: CASSPGESYEQYF
V gene: TRBV6-6; clone size: NA; J gene: TRBJ2-7; D gene: TRBD2; CDR3 DNA: TGTGCCAGCAGTGCCTGGGGGGGCGAGCAGTACTTC; CDR3 protein: CASSAWGGEQYF